This is a list of T cell receptor beta chains from one sample in a study of T cells in tuberculosis. Profiled with immunoSEQ multiplex PCR; TCRdb holds only in-frame clones, not every one. The sample has about 23,000 clones, 95% to 98% seen once; the top ten hold 6.2%. The material sequenced was PBMCs. These receptors were collected from a donor aged 5 to 30 with latent tuberculosis or without tuberculosis infection. Both conserved end residues are part of each CDR3. A D gene is named only where the DNA matches it firmly. The size field is filled for only some rows; it gives once, few, many or a size class.

D gene: TRBD1; clone size: NA; CDR3 length: 16; V gene: TRBV11-2; J gene: TRBJ1-1; CDR3 protein: CASSLRQGLMNTEAFF; CDR3 DNA: TGTGCCAGCAGCTTAAGACAGGGCCTAATGAACACTGAAGCTTTCTTT
D gene: TRBD1; clone size: NA; CDR3 length: 15; V gene: TRBV6-1; J gene: TRBJ2-1; CDR3 protein: CASVGQPLSYNEQFF; CDR3 DNA: TGTGCCAGCGTGGGACAGCCCCTTTCCTACAATGAGCAGTTCTTC
D gene: NA; clone size: NA; CDR3 length: 14; V gene: TRBV5-6; J gene: TRBJ2-7; CDR3 protein: CASSFLRGTYEQYF; CDR3 DNA: TGTGCCAGCAGCTTTCTACGGGGGACCTACGAGCAGTACTTC
D gene: TRBD1; clone size: NA; CDR3 length: 17; V gene: TRBV7-8; J gene: TRBJ2-1; CDR3 protein: CASSLARGLPRGNEQFF; CDR3 DNA: TGTGCCAGCAGCTTAGCTAGGGGCCTACCCAGGGGGAATGAGCAGTTCTTC
D gene: TRBD2; clone size: NA; CDR3 length: 18; V gene: TRBV4-3; J gene: TRBJ2-2; CDR3 protein: CASSRKTPGAGDFGELFF; CDR3 DNA: TGCGCCAGCAGCCGAAAAACCCCTGGGGCGGGGGATTTCGGGGAGCTGTTTTTT
D gene: NA; clone size: NA; CDR3 length: 16; V gene: TRBV6-5; J gene: TRBJ2-7; CDR3 protein: CASSYSGGAVSYEQYF; CDR3 DNA: TGTGCCAGCAGTTACTCGGGGGGAGCCGTTTCCTACGAGCAGTACTTC
D gene: TRBD1; clone size: NA; CDR3 length: 13; V gene: TRBV7-9; J gene: TRBJ1-2; CDR3 protein: CASSPDRGYGYTF; CDR3 DNA: TGTGCCAGCAGCCCGGACAGGGGCTATGGCTACACCTTC
D gene: NA; clone size: NA; CDR3 length: 11; V gene: TRBV7-9; J gene: TRBJ1-1; CDR3 protein: CASSRQLEAFF; CDR3 DNA: TGTGCCAGCAGCCGCCAGTTAGAAGCTTTCTTT
D gene: TRBD1; clone size: NA; CDR3 length: 15; V gene: TRBV18; J gene: TRBJ2-2; CDR3 protein: CASSTGAVNTGELFF; CDR3 DNA: TGTGCCAGCTCAACAGGGGCCGTGAACACCGGGGAGCTGTTTTTT
D gene: TRBD1; clone size: NA; CDR3 length: 14; V gene: TRBV6-5; J gene: TRBJ1-2; CDR3 protein: CASAFVTGAYGYTF; CDR3 DNA: TGTGCCAGCGCCTTTGTGACAGGGGCCTATGGCTACACCTTC
D gene: TRBD2; clone size: NA; CDR3 length: 15; V gene: TRBV10-3; J gene: TRBJ2-1; CDR3 protein: CAISWTSGTYNEQFF; CDR3 DNA: TGTGCCATCAGCTGGACTAGCGGGACCTACAATGAGCAGTTCTTC
D gene: NA; clone size: NA; CDR3 length: 14; V gene: TRBV18; J gene: TRBJ2-5; CDR3 protein: CASSPGLTQETQYF; CDR3 DNA: TGTGCCAGCTCACCGGGACTGACTCAAGAGACCCAGTACTTC
D gene: TRBD1; clone size: NA; CDR3 length: 18; V gene: TRBV9; J gene: TRBJ2-6; CDR3 protein: CASSVVGTGGSGANVLTF; CDR3 DNA: TGTGCCAGCAGCGTAGTTGGGACAGGCGGCTCTGGGGCCAACGTCCTGACTTTC
D gene: NA; clone size: NA; CDR3 length: 15; V gene: TRBV7-2; J gene: TRBJ2-7; CDR3 protein: CASSLAGTSSYEQYF; CDR3 DNA: TGTGCCAGCAGCTTAGCAGGGACATCGTCCTACGAGCAGTACTTC
D gene: NA; clone size: NA; CDR3 length: 12; V gene: TRBV30; J gene: TRBJ2-7; CDR3 protein: CAWAEGLGEQYF; CDR3 DNA: TGTGCCTGGGCGGAGGGGCTGGGCGAGCAGTACTTC
D gene: NA; clone size: NA; CDR3 length: 16; V gene: TRBV5-1; J gene: TRBJ2-2; CDR3 protein: CASSLSGELGTGELFF; CDR3 DNA: TGCGCCAGCAGCTTGTCGGGGGAACTCGGCACCGGGGAGCTGTTTTTT
D gene: TRBD2; clone size: NA; CDR3 length: 15; V gene: TRBV19; J gene: TRBJ2-1; CDR3 protein: CASSIGGGVYNEQFF; CDR3 DNA: TGTGCCAGTAGTATAGGCGGGGGAGTCTACAATGAGCAGTTCTTC
D gene: TRBD1; clone size: NA; CDR3 length: 15; V gene: TRBV28; J gene: TRBJ1-1; CDR3 protein: CASSLPGQGFAEAFF; CDR3 DNA: TGTGCCAGCAGTTTACCGGGACAGGGGTTCGCTGAAGCTTTCTTT
D gene: NA; clone size: once; CDR3 length: 16; V gene: TRBV7-2; J gene: TRBJ1-3; CDR3 protein: CASRVPGTHSGNTIYF; CDR3 DNA: TGTGCCAGCAGGGTACCCGGGACACACTCTGGAAACACCATATATTTT
D gene: TRBD1; clone size: NA; CDR3 length: 16; V gene: TRBV5-1; J gene: TRBJ2-2; CDR3 protein: CASATTGTANTGELFF; CDR3 DNA: TGCGCCAGTGCAACTACCGGGACAGCGAACACCGGGGAGCTGTTTTTT
D gene: NA; clone size: NA; CDR3 length: 14; V gene: TRBV7-2; J gene: TRBJ2-7; CDR3 protein: CASSLGVRFYEQYF; CDR3 DNA: TGTGCCAGCAGCTTAGGTGTGAGGTTCTACGAGCAGTACTTC
D gene: NA; clone size: NA; CDR3 length: 16; V gene: TRBV19; J gene: TRBJ1-1; CDR3 protein: CASSTRQEYQNTEAFF; CDR3 DNA: TGTGCCAGTAGTACCCGACAGGAATACCAGAACACTGAAGCTTTCTTT
D gene: NA; clone size: NA; CDR3 length: 13; V gene: TRBV18; J gene: TRBJ1-2; CDR3 protein: CASSPSGVLSYTF; CDR3 DNA: TGTGCCAGCTCACCATCCGGGGTTTTAAGCTACACCTTC
D gene: NA; clone size: NA; CDR3 length: 14; V gene: TRBV19; J gene: TRBJ2-3; CDR3 protein: CASSLEEETDTQYF; CDR3 DNA: TGTGCCAGTAGCCTCGAGGAGGAAACAGATACGCAGTATTTT
D gene: NA; clone size: NA; CDR3 length: 14; V gene: TRBV19; J gene: TRBJ1-3; CDR3 protein: CASSMQGSGNTIYF; CDR3 DNA: TGTGCCAGTAGTATGCAGGGCTCTGGAAACACCATATATTTT
D gene: TRBD1; clone size: once; CDR3 length: 14; V gene: TRBV9; J gene: TRBJ2-7; CDR3 protein: CASSVAGQSYEQYF; CDR3 DNA: TGTGCCAGCAGCGTAGCGGGACAGTCCTACGAGCAGTACTTC
D gene: NA; clone size: NA; CDR3 length: 12; V gene: TRBV29-1; J gene: TRBJ1-2; CDR3 protein: CSVDWQGYGYTF; CDR3 DNA: TGCAGCGTTGATTGGCAGGGATATGGCTACACCTTC
D gene: NA; clone size: NA; CDR3 length: 15; V gene: TRBV25-1; J gene: TRBJ1-6; CDR3 protein: CASIDSLVDGAPLHF; CDR3 DNA: TGTGCCAGCATAGACAGCCTGGTCGATGGGGCACCCCTCCACTTT
D gene: NA; clone size: NA; CDR3 length: 14; V gene: TRBV7-9; J gene: TRBJ1-1; CDR3 protein: CASSLRATNTEAFF; CDR3 DNA: TGTGCCAGCAGCTTACGAGCGACGAACACTGAAGCTTTCTTT
D gene: NA; clone size: NA; CDR3 length: 18; V gene: TRBV9; J gene: TRBJ1-5; CDR3 protein: CASSAPAVFVRPGKPQHF; CDR3 DNA: TGTGCCAGCAGCGCCCCCGCGGTCTTTGTCCGCCCTGGAAAGCCCCAGCATTTT